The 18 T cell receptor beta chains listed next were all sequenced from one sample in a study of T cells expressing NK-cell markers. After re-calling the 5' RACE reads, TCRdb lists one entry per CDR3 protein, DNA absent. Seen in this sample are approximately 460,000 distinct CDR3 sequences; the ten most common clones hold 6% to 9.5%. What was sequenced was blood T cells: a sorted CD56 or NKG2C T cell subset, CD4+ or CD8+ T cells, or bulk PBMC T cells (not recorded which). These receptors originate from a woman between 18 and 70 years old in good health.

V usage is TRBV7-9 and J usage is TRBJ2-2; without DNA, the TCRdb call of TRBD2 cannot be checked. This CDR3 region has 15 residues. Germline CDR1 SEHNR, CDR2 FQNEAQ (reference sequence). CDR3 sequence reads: CASSFFEGEGGELFF.

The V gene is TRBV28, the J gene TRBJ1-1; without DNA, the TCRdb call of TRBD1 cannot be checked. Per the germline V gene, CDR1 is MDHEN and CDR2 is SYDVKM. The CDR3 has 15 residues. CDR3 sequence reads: CASSPFIRGDTEAFF.

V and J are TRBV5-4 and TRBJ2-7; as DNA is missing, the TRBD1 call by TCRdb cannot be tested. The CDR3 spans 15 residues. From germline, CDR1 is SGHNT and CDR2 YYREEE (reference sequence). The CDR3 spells CASSPGTGSSYEQYF.

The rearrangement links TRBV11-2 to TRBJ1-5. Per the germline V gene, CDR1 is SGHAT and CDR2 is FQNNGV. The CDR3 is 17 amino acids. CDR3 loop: CASSLEKGNNSNQPQHF.

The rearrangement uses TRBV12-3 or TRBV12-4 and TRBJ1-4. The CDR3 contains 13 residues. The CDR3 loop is CASSLFGSEKLFF.

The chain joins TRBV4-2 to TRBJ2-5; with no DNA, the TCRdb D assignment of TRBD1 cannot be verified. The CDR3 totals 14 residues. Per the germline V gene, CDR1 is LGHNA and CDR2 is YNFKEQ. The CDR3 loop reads CASSALSGVRTQYF.

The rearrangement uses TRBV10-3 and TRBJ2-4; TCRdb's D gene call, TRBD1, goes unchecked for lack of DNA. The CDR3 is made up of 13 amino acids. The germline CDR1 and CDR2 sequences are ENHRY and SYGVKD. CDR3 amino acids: CAISGGAKNIQYF.

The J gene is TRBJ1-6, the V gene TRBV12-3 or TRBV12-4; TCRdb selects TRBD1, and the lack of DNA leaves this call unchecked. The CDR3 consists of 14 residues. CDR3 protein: CASSLGDFGSPLHF.

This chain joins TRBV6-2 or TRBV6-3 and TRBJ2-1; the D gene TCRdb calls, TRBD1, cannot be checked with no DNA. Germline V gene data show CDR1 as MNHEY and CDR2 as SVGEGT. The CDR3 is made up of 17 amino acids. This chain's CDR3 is CASNGGTDLSSYNEQFF.

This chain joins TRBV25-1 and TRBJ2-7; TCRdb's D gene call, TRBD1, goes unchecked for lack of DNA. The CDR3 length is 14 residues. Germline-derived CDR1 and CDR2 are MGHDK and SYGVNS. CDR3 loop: CASSESGRSNEQYF.

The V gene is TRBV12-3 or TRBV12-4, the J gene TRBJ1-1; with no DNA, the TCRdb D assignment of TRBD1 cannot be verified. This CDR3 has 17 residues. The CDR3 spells CASSFSEGVSMNTEAFF.

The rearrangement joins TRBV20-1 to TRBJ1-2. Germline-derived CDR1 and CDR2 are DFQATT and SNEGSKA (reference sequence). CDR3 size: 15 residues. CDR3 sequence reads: CSAGTAQDTSYGYTF.

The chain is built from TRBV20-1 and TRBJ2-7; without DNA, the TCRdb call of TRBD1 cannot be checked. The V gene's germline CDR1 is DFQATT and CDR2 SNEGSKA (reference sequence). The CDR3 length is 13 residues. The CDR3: CSATGPRTYEQYF.

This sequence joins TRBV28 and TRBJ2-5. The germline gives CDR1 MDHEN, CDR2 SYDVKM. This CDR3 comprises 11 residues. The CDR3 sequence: CASSWVETQYF. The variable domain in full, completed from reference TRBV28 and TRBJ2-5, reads DVKVTQSSRYLVKRTGEKVFLECVQDMDHENMFWYRQDPGLGLRLIYFSYDVKMKEKGDIPEGYSVSREKKERFSLILESASTNQTSMYLCASSWVETQYFGPGTRLLVL.

This CDR3 reads CASSSWTVAYEQYF. The genes are TRBV28 and TRBJ2-7; TCRdb reports TRBD1, a call that lacks DNA to check it against. CDR3 size: 14 residues. Germline CDR1 and CDR2: MDHEN and SYDVKM.

The CDR3 here is CAIGGGDTEAFF. The chain joins TRBV10-3 to TRBJ1-1; TCRdb's D call of TRBD1 is untestable without DNA. The germline V gene encodes CDR1 ENHRY and CDR2 SYGVKD. CDR3 length: 12 amino acids.

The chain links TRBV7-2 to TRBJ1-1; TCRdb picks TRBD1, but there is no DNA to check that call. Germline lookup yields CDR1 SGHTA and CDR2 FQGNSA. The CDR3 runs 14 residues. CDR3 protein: CASSKGHGGTEAFF.

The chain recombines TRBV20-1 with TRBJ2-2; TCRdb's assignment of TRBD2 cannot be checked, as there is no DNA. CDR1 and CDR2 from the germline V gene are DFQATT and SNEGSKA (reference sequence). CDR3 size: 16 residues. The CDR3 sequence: CSAREVLAGVAGELFF.